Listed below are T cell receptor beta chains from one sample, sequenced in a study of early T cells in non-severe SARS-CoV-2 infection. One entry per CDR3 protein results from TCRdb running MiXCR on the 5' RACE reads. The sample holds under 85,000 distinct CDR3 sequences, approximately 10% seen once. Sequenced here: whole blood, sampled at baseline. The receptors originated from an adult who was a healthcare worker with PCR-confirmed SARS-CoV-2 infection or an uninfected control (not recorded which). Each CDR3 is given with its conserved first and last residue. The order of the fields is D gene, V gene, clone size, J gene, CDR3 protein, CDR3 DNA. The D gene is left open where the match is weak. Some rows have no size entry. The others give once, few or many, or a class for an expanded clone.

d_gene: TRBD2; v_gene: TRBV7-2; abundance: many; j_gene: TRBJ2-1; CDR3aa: CASSLSGGPYNEQFF; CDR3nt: TGTGCCAGCAGCCTTAGCGGGGGACCCTACAATGAGCAGTTCTTC
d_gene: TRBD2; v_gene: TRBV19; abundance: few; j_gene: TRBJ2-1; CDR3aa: CASSQPSGRYLNEQFF; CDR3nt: TGTGCCAGTAGTCAACCTAGCGGGAGGTATCTCAATGAGCAGTTCTTC
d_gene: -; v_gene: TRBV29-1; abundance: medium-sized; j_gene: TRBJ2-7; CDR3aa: CSAADSYEQYF; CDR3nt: TGCAGCGCGGCCGACTCCTACGAGCAGTACTTC
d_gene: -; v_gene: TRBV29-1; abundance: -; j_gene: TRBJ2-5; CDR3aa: CSVELLDRPRETQYF; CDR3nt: TGCAGCGTCGAACTACTTGACAGGCCCCGGGAGACCCAGTACTTC
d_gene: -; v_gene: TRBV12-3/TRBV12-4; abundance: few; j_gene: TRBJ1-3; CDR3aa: CASSAMRTGNTIYF; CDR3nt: TGTGCCAGCAGCGCTATGAGAACTGGAAACACCATATATTTT
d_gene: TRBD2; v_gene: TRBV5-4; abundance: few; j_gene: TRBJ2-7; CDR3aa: CATTGGDPYEEQYF; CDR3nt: TGTGCGACCACGGGGGGGGACCCCTACGAGGAGCAGTACTTC
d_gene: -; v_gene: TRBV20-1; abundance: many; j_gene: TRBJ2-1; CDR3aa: CSARDQVYNEQFF; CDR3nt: TGCAGTGCTAGAGATCAAGTATACAATGAGCAGTTCTTC
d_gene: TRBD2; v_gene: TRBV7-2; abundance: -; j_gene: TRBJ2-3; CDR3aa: CASSPAASGRAGDTQYF; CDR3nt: TGTGCCAGCAGCCCCGCCGCGAGCGGGAGGGCCGGTGATACGCAGTATTTT
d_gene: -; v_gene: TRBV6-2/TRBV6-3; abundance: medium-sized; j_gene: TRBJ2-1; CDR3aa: CASSYSEAVHEQFF; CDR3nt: TGTGCCAGCAGTTACTCCGAAGCGGTCCATGAGCAGTTCTTC
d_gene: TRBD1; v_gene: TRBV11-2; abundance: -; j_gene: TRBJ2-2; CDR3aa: CASSRGMAGGATGELFF; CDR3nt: TGTGCCAGCAGCCGAGGAATGGCAGGGGGCGCCACCGGGGAGCTGTTTTTT
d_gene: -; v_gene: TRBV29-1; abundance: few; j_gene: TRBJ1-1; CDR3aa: CSARRGNEAFF; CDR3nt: TGCAGCGCGAGACGGGGGAATGAAGCTTTCTTT
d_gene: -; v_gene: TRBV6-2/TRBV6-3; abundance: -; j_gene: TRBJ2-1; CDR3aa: CASSRDLWLNEQFF; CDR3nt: TGTGCCAGTTCCCGGGACCTCTGGCTCAATGAGCAGTTCTTC
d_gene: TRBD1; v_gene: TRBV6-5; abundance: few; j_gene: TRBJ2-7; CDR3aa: CASLLTGATDPPASYEQYF; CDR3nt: TGTGCCAGTTTACTGACAGGGGCGACGGATCCCCCGGCCTCCTACGAGCAGTACTTC